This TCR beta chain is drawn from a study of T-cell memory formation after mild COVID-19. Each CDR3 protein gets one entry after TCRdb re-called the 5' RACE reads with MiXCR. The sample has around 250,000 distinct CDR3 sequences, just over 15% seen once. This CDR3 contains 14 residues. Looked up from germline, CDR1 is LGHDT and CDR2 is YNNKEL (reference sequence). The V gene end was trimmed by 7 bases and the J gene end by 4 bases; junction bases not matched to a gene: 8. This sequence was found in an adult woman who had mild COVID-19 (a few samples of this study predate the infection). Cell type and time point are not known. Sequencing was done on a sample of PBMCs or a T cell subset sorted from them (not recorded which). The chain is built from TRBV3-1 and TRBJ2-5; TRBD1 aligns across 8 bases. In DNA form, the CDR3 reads TGTGCCAGCACCTGGCAGGGGGCTCGAGAGACCCAGTACTTC. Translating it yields CASTWQGARETQYF.